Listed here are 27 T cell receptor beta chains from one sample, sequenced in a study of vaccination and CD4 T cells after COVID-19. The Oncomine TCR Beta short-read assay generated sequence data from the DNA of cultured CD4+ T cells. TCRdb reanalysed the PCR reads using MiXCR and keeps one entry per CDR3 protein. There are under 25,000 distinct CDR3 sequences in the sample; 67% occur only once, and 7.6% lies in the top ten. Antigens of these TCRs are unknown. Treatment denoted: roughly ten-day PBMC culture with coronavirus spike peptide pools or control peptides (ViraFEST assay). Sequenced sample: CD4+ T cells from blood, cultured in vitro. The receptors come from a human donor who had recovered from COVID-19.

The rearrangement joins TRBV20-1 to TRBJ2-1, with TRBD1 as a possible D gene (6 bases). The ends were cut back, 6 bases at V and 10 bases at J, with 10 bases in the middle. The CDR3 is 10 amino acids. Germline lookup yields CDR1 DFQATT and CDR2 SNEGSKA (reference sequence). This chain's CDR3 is CSAADSEQFF. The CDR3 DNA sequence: TGCAGTGCCGCGGACAGCGAGCAGTTCTTC.

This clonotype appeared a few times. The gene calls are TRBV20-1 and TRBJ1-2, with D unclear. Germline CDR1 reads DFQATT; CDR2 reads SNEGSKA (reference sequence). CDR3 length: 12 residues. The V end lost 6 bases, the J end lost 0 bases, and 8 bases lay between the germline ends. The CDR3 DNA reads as TGCAGTGCCACGAGCCCTAACTATGGCTACACCTTC. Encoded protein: CSATSPNYGYTF.

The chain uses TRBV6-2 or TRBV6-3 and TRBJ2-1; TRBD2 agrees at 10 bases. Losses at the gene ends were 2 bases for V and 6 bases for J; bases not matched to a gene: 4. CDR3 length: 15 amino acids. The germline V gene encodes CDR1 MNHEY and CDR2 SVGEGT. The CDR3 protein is CASSYQAGGGNEQFF. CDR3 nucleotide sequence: TGTGCCAGCAGTTACCAAGCGGGAGGGGGCAATGAGCAGTTCTTC.

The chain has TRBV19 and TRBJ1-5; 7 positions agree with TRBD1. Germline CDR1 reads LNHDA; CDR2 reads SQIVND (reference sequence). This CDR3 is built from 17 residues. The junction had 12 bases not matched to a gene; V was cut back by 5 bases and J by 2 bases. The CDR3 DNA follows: TGTGCCAGTAGTGCCAATACAGGGGCGTTTGGCAATCAGCCCCAGCATTTT. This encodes CASSANTGAFGNQPQHF.

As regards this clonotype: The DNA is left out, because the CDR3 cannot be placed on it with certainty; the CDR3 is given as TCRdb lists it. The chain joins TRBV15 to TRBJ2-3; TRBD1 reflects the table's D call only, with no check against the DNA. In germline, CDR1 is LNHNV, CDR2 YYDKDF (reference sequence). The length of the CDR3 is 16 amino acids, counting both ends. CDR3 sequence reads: CATSILDRSNTDTQYF.

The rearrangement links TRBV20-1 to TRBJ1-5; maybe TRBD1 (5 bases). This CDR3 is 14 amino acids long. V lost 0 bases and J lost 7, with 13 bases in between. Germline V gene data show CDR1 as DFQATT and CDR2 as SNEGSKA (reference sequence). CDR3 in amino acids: CSARDQAGSQPQHF. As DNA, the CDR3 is TGCAGTGCTAGAGATCAGGCAGGGAGCCAGCCCCAGCATTTT.

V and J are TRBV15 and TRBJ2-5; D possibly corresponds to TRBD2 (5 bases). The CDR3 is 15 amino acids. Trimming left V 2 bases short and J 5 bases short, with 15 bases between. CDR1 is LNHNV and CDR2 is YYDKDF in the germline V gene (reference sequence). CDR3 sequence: CATSRPPGSGETQYF. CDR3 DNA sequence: TGTGCCACCAGCAGACCTCCCGGGTCGGGGGAGACCCAGTACTTC.

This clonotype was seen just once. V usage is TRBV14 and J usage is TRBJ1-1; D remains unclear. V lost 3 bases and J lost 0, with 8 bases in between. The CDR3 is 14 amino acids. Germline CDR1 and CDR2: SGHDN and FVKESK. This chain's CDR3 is CASSQTSLNTEAFF. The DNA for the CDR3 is TGTGCCAGCAGCCAGACATCGCTGAACACTGAAGCTTTCTTT. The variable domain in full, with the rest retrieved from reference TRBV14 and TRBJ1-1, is EAGVTQFPSHSVIEKGQTVTLRCDPISGHDNLYWYRRVMGKEIKFLLHFVKESKQDESGMPNNRFLAERTGGTYSTLKVQPAELEDSGVYFCASSQTSLNTEAFFGQGTRLTVV.

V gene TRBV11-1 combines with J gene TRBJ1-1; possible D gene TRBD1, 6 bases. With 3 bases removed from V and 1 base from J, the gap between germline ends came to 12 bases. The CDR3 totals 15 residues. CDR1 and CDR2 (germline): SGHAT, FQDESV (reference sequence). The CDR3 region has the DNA TGTGCCAGCAGCTTTAGGGGGGCGCGGAACACTGAAGCTTTCTTT. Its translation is CASSFRGARNTEAFF.

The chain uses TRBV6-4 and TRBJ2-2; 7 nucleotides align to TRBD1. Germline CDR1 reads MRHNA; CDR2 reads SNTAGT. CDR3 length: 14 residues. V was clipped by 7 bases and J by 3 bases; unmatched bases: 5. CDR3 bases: TGTGCCAGCAAGACAGGGCCCCACACCGGGGAGCTGTTTTTT. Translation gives CASKTGPHTGELFF.

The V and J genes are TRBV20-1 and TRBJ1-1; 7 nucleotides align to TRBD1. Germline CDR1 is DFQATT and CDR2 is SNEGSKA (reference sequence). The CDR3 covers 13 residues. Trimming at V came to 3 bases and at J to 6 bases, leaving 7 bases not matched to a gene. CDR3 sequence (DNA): TGCAGTGCTAGGGCGGGGCAGGGGGCTGAAGCTTTCTTT. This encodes CSARAGQGAEAFF.

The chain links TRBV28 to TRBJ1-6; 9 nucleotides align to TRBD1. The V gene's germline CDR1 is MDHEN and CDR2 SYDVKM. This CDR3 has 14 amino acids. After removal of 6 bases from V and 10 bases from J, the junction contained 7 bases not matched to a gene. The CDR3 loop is CASRGGQGGSPLHF. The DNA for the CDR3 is TGTGCCAGCAGGGGGGGACAGGGCGGGTCACCCCTCCACTTT.

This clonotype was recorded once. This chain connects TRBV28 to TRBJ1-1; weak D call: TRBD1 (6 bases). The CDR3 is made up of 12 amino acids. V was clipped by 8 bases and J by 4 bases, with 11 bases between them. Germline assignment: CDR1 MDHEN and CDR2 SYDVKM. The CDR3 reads CASYTGFTEAFF. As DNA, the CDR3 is TGTGCCAGCTATACAGGGTTCACTGAAGCTTTCTTT.

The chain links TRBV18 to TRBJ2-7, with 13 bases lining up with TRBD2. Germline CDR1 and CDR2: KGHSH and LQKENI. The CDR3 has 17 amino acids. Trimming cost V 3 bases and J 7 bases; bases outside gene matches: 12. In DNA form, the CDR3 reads TGTGCCAGCTCACCCAGTGCTACTCGGACTAGCGGGAGTGAGCAGTACTTC. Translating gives CASSPSATRTSGSEQYF.

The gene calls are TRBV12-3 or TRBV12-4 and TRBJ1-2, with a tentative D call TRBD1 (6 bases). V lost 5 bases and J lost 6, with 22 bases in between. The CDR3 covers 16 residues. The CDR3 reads CASSPYGGRAIDGYTF. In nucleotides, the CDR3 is TGTGCCAGCAGTCCCTATGGGGGCAGGGCTATAGATGGCTACACCTTC.

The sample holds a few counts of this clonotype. The CDR3 spells CASSLAQVIYGYTF. The CDR3 nucleotides read TGTGCCAGCAGTTTAGCGCAGGTCATCTATGGCTACACCTTC. J is TRBJ1-2 and V is TRBV12-3 or TRBV12-4; D gene ambiguous. This CDR3 spans 14 amino acids. The germline V and J ends were trimmed by 0 bases and 4 bases, with 9 bases remaining between them.

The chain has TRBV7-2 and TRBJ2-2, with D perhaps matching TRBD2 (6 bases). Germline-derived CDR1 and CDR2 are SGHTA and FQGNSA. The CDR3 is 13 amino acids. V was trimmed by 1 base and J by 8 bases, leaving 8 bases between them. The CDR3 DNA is TGTGCCAGCAGCTTAGGGAGGGTTGGGGAGCTGTTTTTT. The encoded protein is CASSLGRVGELFF.

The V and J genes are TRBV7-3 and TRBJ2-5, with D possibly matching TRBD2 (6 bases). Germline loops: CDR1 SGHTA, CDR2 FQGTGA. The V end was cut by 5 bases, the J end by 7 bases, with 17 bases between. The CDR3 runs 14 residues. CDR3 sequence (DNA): TGTGCCAGCAGCGGCGGGGCGCCCAGGTCGACCCAGTACTTC. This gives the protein CASSGGAPRSTQYF. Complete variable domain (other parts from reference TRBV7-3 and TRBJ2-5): GAGVSQTPSNKVTEKGKYVELRCDPISGHTALYWYRQSLGQGPEFLIYFQGTGAADDSGLPNDRFFAVRPEGSVSTLKIQRTERGDSAVYLCASSGGAPRSTQYFGPGTRLLVL.

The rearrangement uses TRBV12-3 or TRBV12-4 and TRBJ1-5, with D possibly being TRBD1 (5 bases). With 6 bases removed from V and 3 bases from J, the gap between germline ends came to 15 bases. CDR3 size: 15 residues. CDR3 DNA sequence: TGTGCCAGCAGCCCCGGGACGTTGCACAATCAGCCCCAGCATTTT. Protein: CASSPGTLHNQPQHF.

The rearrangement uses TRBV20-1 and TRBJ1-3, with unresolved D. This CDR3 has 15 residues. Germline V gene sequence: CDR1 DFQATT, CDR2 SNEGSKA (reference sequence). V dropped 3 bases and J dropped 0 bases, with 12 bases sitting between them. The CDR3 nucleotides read TGCAGTGCTAGGGCTACACTGATCTCTGGAAACACCATATATTTT. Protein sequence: CSARATLISGNTIYF.

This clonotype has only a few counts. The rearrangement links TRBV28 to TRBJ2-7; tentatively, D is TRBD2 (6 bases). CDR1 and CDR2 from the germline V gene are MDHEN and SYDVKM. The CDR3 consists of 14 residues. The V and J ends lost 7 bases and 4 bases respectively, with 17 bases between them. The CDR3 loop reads CASTPGGPGYEQYF. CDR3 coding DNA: TGTGCCAGCACCCCCGGAGGGCCCGGGTACGAGCAGTACTTC.

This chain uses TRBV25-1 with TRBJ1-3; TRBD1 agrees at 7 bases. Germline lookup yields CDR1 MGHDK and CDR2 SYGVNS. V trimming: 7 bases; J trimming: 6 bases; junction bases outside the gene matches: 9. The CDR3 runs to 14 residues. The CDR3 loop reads CASTRQGGLNTIYF. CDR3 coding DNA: TGTGCCAGCACGAGACAGGGTGGGCTAAACACCATATATTTT.

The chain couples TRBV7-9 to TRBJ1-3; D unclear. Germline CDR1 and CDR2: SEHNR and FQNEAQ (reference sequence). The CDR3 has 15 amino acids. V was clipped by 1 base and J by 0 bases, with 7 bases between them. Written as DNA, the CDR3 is TGTGCCAGCAGCTTAGTTGGCACCTCTGGAAACACCATATATTTT. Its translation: CASSLVGTSGNTIYF.

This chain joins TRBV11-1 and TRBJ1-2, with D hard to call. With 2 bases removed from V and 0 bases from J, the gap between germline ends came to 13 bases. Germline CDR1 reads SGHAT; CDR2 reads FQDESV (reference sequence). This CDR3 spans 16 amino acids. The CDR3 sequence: CASSLKAGPTNYGYTF. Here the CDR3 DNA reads TGTGCCAGCAGCTTAAAGGCAGGCCCTACTAACTATGGCTACACCTTC.

In DNA form, the CDR3 reads TGTGCCATATGGACGGGGACACTTTATCAGCCCCAGCATTTT. It is translated as CAIWTGTLYQPQHF. The V and J genes are TRBV10-3 and TRBJ1-5, with a weak D call TRBD1 (6 bases). The CDR3 has 14 residues. V was cut by 9 bases and J by 5 bases, with 17 bases left in between. CDR1 is ENHRY and CDR2 is SYGVKD in the germline V gene.

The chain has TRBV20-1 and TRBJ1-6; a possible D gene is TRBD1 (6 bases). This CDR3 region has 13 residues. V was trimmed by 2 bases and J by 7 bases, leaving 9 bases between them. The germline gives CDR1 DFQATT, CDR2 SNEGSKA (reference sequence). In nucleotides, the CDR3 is TGCAGTGCTAGATCGGACAGAAATTCACCCCTCCACTTT. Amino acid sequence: CSARSDRNSPLHF.

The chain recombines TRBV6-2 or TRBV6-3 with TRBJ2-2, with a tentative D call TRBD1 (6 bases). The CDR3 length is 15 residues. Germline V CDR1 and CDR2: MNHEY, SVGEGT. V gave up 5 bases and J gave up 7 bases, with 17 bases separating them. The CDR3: CASSEQGSNLGELFF. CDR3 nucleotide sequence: TGTGCCAGCAGTGAACAGGGAAGTAATCTCGGGGAGCTGTTTTTT.